The 16 T cell receptor beta chains below all came from one sample that was sequenced in a study of T-cell memory formation after mild COVID-19. TCRdb passed the 5' RACE reads through MiXCR, listing each CDR3 protein once. This repertoire shows roughly 620,000 distinct CDR3 sequences, roughly 17% found once; its top ten account for more than 10%. Sequenced input: PBMCs or a T cell subset sorted from them (not recorded which). The receptor set was obtained from an adult woman who had mild COVID-19 (a few samples of this study predate the infection). Cell type and time point are not known.

The J gene is TRBJ2-5, the V gene TRBV15; TRBD2 agrees at 8 bases. The CDR3 runs 16 residues. Looked up from germline, CDR1 is LNHNV and CDR2 is YYDKDF (reference sequence). The V and J ends lost 2 bases and 4 bases, in that order; junction bases with no gene match: 9. The CDR3 loop is CATSRHAGGRGETQYF. CDR3 coding DNA: TGTGCCACCAGCAGACACGCGGGAGGCCGGGGAGAGACCCAGTACTTC.

V and J are TRBV9 and TRBJ2-3; 7 bases are shared with TRBD1. Germline CDR1 is SGDLS and CDR2 is YYNGEE. The CDR3 is 15 residues long. The J segment lost 4 bases and the V segment lost 0 bases, leaving 5 bases of the junction unmatched. The CDR3 bases are TGTGCCAGCAGCGTAGTCCCGGGACAGCCAGATACGCAGTATTTT. As protein: CASSVVPGQPDTQYF.

The V call is TRBV30, the J call TRBJ1-1, with a tentative D call TRBD1 (5 bases). The germline V gene has CDR1 GTSNPN and CDR2 SVGIG (reference sequence). The CDR3 has 13 residues. V lost 5 bases to trimming and J lost 0 bases, with 10 bases between them. The CDR3 nucleotides read TGTGCCTGGCAAGGGGCAATGAACACTGAAGCTTTCTTT. Translating gives CAWQGAMNTEAFF.

The V and J genes are TRBV12-3 or TRBV12-4 and TRBJ2-2; the D gene is possibly TRBD2 (5 bases). The ends were cut back, 7 bases at V and 4 bases at J, with 16 bases in the middle. The CDR3 is 15 amino acids. The CDR3 protein is CASTHVKGGTGELFF. The CDR3 nucleotides read TGTGCCAGCACCCACGTCAAAGGAGGCACCGGGGAGCTGTTTTTT.

This chain uses TRBV7-9 with TRBJ2-1, with 12 nucleotides matching TRBD2. The CDR3 has 15 amino acids. Germline loops: CDR1 SEHNR, CDR2 FQNEAQ (reference sequence). The V gene end was trimmed by 6 bases and the J gene end by 7 bases; junction bases not matched to a gene: 7. For the CDR3, the DNA is TGTGCCAGCAGTTGGACTAGCGGGATAGGGAATGAGCAGTTCTTC. It encodes CASSWTSGIGNEQFF.

This chain connects TRBV7-2 to TRBJ1-1, with 8 nucleotides matching TRBD1. V was clipped by 4 bases and J by 6 bases; unmatched bases: 7. The CDR3 extends over 14 amino acids. In germline, CDR1 is SGHTA, CDR2 FQGNSA. The CDR3 sequence: CASSSEQGVSEAFF. CDR3 nucleotide sequence: TGTGCCAGCAGCTCCGAACAGGGGGTGTCTGAAGCTTTCTTT.

This clonotype was seen more than once but under ten times. The chain couples TRBV6-6 to TRBJ2-2; TRBD2 might be the D (7 bases). Germline V gene sequence: CDR1 MNHNY, CDR2 SVGAGI (reference sequence). The V gene lost 10 bases and the J gene lost 0 bases, with 18 bases spanning the gap. The CDR3 consists of 16 residues. CDR3 in DNA: TGTGCCATACGGGGGGCGGACACAACGAACACCGGGGAGCTGTTTTTT. Amino acid sequence: CAIRGADTTNTGELFF.

This clonotype has just a few counts. The V call is TRBV2, the J call TRBJ2-2; 8 bases match TRBD1. After removal of 1 base from V and 3 bases from J, the junction contained 16 bases not matched to a gene. CDR3 length: 20 residues. The germline V gene has CDR1 SNHLY and CDR2 FYNNEI. CDR3 region: CASSEGDRRGWEVDTGELFF. For the CDR3, the DNA is TGTGCCAGCAGTGAAGGGGACAGGAGGGGATGGGAAGTGGACACCGGGGAGCTGTTTTTT.

This clonotype was seen a handful of times. The chain uses TRBV2 and TRBJ2-1; D is undetermined. The CDR3 length is 11 residues. V lost 7 bases, J lost 4 bases, and 5 bases lay in between. Germline values: CDR1 SNHLY, CDR2 FYNNEI. The DNA for the CDR3 is TGTGCCAGCAAGTGGTACAATGAGCAGTTCTTC. Residues: CASKWYNEQFF. Using reference TRBV2 and TRBJ2-1 for the parts outside the CDR3, the full variable domain is EPEVTQTPSHQVTQMGQEVILRCVPISNHLYFYWYRQILGQKVEFLVSFYNNEISEKSEIFDDQFSVERPDGSNFTLKIRSTKLEDSAMYFCASKWYNEQFFGPGTRLTVL.

V and J are TRBV7-3 and TRBJ2-2; TRBD2 matches 11 bases. This CDR3 region has 17 residues. Germline CDR1 SGHTA, CDR2 FQGTGA. V was pared by 6 bases and J by 6 bases, with 12 bases of the junction left unmatched. The CDR3: CASRRSLAGGPAGELFF. The DNA of the CDR3 is TGTGCCAGCAGGCGCAGTCTAGCGGGAGGTCCGGCCGGGGAGCTGTTTTTT.

This clonotype has a handful of counts. The gene calls are TRBV3-1 and TRBJ1-5, with 7 bases identical to TRBD1. This CDR3 is 15 amino acids long. The germline CDR1 and CDR2 sequences are LGHDT and YNNKEL (reference sequence). V lost 4 bases, J lost 6 bases, and 9 bases stayed unmatched. This CDR3 reads CASSPGTVPGQPQHF. CDR3 bases: TGTGCCAGCAGCCCCGGGACAGTGCCGGGTCAGCCCCAGCATTTT.

This chain joins TRBV21-1 and TRBJ1-1. TRBV21-1 is shown as a pseudogene. The length of the CDR3 is 18 residues. CDR3 sequence reads: CASSKELWQERTNTEAFF. CDR3 nucleotide sequence: TGTGCCAGCAGCAAGGAACTTTGGCAGGAACGGACGAACACTGAAGCTTTCTTT.

J is TRBJ2-4 and V is TRBV7-9; the D call may be TRBD1 or TRBD2 (5 bases each). Germline CDR1 reads SEHNR; CDR2 reads FQNEAQ (reference sequence). The CDR3 extends over 17 amino acids. Trimming removed 5 bases from V and 0 bases from J, with 17 bases in between. CDR3 loop: CASSPTGAGIAKNIQYF. CDR3 in DNA: TGTGCCAGCAGCCCTACTGGGGCGGGCATAGCCAAAAACATTCAGTACTTC.

The chain has TRBV20-1 and TRBJ2-3; maybe TRBD2 (5 bases). The CDR3 length is 14 residues. With 6 bases removed from V and 5 bases from J, the gap between germline ends came to 18 bases. The germline V gene encodes CDR1 DFQATT and CDR2 SNEGSKA (reference sequence). The CDR3 DNA follows: TGCAGTGCCCTCAGGCCGGGGTTTCAAGATACGCAGTATTTT. Its translation: CSALRPGFQDTQYF.

This clonotype has a handful of counts. The V and J genes are TRBV6-2 or TRBV6-3 and TRBJ2-5; 8 bases fit TRBD2. J gave up 2 bases and V 0 bases, and 8 bases lay outside the gene matches. CDR1 and CDR2 (germline): MNHEY, SVGEGT. This CDR3 spans 17 amino acids. CDR3 coding DNA: TGTGCCAGCAGTTACTCCGCGCCGGGACTAGGGCAAGAGACCCAGTACTTC. It translates to CASSYSAPGLGQETQYF.

The chain has TRBV18 and TRBJ1-5; D is unresolved. The CDR3 extends over 14 amino acids. The V end was cut by 5 bases, the J end by 2 bases, with 10 bases between. From germline, CDR1 is KGHSH and CDR2 LQKENI. In DNA, the CDR3 is TGTGCCAGCTCAGAATTCTCAGGCAATCAGCCCCAGCATTTT. Translated, it gives CASSEFSGNQPQHF.